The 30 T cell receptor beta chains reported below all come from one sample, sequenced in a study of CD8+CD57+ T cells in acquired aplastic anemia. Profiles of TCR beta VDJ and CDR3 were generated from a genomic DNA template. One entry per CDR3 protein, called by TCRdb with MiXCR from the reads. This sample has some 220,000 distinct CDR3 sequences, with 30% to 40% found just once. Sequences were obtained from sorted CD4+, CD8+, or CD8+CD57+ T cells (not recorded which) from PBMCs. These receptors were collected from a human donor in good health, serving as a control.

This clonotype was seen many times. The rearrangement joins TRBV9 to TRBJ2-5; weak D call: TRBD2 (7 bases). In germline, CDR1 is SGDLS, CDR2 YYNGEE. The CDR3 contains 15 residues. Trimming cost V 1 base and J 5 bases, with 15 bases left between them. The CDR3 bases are TGTGCCAGCAGCGTATTCTCGGGGGGCGCGGAGACCCAGTACTTC. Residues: CASSVFSGGAETQYF.

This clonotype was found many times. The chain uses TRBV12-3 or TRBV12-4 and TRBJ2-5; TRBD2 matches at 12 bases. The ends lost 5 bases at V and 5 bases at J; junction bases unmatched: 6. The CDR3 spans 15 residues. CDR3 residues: CASSLLAGGGETQYF. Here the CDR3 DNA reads TGTGCCAGCAGTCTACTAGCGGGGGGAGGTGAGACCCAGTACTTC.

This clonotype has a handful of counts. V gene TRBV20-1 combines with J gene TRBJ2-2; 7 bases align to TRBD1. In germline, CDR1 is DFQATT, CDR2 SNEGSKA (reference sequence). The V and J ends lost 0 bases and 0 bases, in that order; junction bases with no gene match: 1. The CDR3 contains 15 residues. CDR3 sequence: CSARDTGANTGELFF. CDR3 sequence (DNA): TGCAGTGCTAGAGATACAGGGGCGAACACCGGGGAGCTGTTTTTT.

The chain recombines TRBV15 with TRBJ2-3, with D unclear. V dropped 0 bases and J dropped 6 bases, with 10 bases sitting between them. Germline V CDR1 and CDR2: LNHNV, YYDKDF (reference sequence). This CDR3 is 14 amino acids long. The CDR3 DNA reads TGTGCCACCAGCAGAGATCGGGCAGGCGATACGCAGTATTTT. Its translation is CATSRDRAGDTQYF.

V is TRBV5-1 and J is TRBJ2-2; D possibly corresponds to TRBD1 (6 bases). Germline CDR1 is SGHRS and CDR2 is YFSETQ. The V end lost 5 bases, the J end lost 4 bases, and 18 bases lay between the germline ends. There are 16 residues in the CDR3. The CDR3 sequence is CASRGALDSRTGELFF. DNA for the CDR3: TGCGCCAGCAGGGGTGCTTTGGACAGCCGCACCGGGGAGCTGTTTTTT.

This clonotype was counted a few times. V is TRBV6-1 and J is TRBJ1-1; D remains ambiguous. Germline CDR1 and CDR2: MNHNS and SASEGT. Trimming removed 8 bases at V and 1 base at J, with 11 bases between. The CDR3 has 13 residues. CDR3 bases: TGTGCCAGCGCCGTACACGGGAACACTGAAGCTTTCTTT. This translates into CASAVHGNTEAFF.

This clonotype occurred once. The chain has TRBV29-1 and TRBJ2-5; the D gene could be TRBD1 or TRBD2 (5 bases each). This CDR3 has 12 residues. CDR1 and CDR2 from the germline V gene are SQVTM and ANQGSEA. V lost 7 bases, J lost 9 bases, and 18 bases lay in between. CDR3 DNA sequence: TGCAGCGGTGGGGACGGGGTAAGGTCCCAGTACTTC. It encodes CSGGDGVRSQYF.

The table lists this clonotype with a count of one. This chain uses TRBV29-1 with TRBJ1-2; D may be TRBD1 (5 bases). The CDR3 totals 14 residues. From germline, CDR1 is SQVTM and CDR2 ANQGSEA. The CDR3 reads CSYQRGLSLYGYTF. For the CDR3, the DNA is TGCAGTTACCAGAGGGGCCTAAGCCTCTATGGCTACACCTTC.

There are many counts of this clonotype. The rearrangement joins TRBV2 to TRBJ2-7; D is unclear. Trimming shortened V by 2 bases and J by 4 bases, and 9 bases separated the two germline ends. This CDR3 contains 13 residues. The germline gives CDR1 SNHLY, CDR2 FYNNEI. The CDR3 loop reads CASSETWLYEQYF. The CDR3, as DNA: TGTGCCAGCAGTGAAACGTGGCTTTACGAGCAGTACTTC.

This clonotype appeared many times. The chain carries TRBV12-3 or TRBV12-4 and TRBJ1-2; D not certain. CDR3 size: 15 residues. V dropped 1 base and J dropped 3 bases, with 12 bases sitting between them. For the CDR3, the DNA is TGTGCCAGCAGTTTAGTAGGTAGGGCGCACTATGGCTACACCTTC. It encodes CASSLVGRAHYGYTF.

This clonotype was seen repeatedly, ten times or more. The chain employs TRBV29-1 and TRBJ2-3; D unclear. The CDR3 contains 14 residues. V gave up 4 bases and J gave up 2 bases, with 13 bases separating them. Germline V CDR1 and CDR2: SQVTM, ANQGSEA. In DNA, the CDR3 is TGCAGCGTTGCAAGCCTGCCCCCCACAGATACGCAGTATTTT. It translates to CSVASLPPTDTQYF.

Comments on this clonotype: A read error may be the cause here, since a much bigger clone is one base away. Here the CDR3 reads CASSLRQDYGYTF. Here the CDR3 DNA reads TGTGCCAGCAGTTTAAGGCAGGACTATGGCTACACCTTC. This rearrangement joins TRBV12-3 or TRBV12-4 to TRBJ1-2, with D uncertain. This CDR3 spans 13 amino acids. V gave up 2 bases and J gave up 3 bases, with 7 bases separating them.

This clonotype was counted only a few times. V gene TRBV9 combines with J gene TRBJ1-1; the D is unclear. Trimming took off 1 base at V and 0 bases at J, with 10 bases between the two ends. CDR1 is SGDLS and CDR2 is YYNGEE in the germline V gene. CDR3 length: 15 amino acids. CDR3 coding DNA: TGTGCCAGCAGCGTATCCGGTTGGATGAACACTGAAGCTTTCTTT. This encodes CASSVSGWMNTEAFF.

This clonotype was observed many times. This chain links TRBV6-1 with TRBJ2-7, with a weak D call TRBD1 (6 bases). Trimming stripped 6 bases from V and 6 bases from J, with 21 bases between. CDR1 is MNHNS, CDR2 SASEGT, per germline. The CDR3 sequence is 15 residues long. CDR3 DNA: TGTGCCAGCAGGAACGGGGTGGGGGCCCCCCTCGAGCAGTACTTC. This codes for CASRNGVGAPLEQYF.

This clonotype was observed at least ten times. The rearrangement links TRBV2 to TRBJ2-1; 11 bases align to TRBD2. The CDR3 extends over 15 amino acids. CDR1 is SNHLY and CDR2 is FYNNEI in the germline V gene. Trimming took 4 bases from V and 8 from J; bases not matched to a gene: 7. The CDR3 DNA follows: TGTGCCAGCAGTGGCCTCACTAGCGGGGGAGATGAGCAGTTCTTC. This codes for CASSGLTSGGDEQFF.

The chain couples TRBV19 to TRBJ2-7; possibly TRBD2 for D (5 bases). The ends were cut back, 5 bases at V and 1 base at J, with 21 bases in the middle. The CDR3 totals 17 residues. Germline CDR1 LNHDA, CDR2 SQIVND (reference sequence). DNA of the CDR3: TGTGCCAGTAGTGGTTTAATTTTGGGCGGACTTTCCTACGAGCAGTACTTC. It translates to CASSGLILGGLSYEQYF.

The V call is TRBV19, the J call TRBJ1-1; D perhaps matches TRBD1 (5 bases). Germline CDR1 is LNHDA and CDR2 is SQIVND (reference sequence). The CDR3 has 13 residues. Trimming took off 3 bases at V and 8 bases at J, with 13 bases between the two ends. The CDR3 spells CASSIGGRGEAFF. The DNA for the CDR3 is TGTGCCAGTAGTATCGGGGGAAGGGGAGAAGCTTTCTTT.

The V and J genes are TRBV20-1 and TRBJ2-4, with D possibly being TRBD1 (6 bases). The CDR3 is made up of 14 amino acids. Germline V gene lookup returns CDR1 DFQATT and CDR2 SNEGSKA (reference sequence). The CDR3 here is CGTPGVQAKNIQYF. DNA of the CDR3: TGCGGTACCCCAGGGGTTCAGGCCAAAAACATTCAGTACTTC.

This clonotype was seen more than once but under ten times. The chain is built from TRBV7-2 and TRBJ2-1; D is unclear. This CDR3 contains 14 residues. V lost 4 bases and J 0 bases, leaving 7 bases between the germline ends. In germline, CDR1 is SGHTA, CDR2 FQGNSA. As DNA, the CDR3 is TGTGCCAGCAGCTCACAGCCCTCCTACAATGAGCAGTTCTTC. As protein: CASSSQPSYNEQFF. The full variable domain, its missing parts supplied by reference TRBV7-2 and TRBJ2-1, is GAGVSQSPSNKVTEKGKDVELRCDPISGHTALYWYRQSLGQGLEFLIYFQGNSAPDKSGLPSDRFSAERTGGSVSTLTIQRTQQEDSAVYLCASSSQPSYNEQFFGPGTRLTVL.

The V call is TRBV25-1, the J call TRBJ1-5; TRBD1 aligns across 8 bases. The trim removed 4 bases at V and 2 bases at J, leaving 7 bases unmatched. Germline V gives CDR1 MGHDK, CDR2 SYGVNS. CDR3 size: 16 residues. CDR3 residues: CASSGSDRGGNQPQHF. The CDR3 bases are TGTGCCAGCAGTGGATCCGACAGGGGTGGCAATCAGCCCCAGCATTTT.

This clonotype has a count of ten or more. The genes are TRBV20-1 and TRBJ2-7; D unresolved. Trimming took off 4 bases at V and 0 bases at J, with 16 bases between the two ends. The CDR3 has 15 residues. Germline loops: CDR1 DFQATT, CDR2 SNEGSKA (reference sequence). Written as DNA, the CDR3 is TGCAGTGCTATTTATCCAGCTAAGAGCTCCTACGAGCAGTACTTC. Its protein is CSAIYPAKSSYEQYF.

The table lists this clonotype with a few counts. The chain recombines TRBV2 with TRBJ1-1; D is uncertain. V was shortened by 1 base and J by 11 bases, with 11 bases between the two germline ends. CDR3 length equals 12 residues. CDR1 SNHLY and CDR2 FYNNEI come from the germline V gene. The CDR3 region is CASSEGAGEAFF. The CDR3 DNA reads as TGTGCCAGCAGTGAAGGGGCGGGTGAGGCTTTCTTT.

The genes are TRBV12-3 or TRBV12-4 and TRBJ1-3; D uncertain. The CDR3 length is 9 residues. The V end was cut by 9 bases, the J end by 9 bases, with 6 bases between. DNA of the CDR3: TGTGCCAGTACCCCCACCATATATTTT. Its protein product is CASTPTIYF.

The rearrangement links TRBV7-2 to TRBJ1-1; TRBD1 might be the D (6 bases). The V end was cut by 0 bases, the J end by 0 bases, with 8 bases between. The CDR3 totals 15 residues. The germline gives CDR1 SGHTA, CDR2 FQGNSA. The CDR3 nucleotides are TGTGCCAGCAGCTTAGCCGGGACATTGAACACTGAAGCTTTCTTT. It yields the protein CASSLAGTLNTEAFF.

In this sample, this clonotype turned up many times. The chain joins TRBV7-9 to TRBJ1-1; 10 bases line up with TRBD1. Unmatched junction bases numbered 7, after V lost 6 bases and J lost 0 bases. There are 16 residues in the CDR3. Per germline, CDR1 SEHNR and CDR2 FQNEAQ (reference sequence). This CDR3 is CASRRTGGTMNTEAFF. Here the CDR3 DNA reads TGTGCCAGCAGAAGGACAGGGGGTACCATGAACACTGAAGCTTTCTTT. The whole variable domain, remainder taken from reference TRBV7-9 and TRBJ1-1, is DTGVSQNPRHKITKRGQNVTFRCDPISEHNRLYWYRQTLGQGPEFLTYFQNEAQLEKSRLLSDRFSAERPKGSFSTLEIQRTEQGDSAMYLCASRRTGGTMNTEAFFGQGTRLTVV.

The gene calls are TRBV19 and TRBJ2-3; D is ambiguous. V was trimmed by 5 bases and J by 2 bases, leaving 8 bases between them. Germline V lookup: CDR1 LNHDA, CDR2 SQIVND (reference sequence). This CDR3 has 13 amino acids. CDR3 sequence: CASSWTVTDTQYF. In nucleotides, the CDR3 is TGTGCCAGTAGTTGGACGGTCACAGATACGCAGTATTTT.

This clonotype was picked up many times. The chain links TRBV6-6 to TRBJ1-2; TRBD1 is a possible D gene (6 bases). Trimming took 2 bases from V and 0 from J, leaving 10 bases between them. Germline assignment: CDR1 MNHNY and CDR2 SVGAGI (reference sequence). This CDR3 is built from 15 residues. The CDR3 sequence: CASSYGGTTNYGYTF. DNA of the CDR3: TGTGCCAGCAGTTACGGGGGGACAACTAACTATGGCTACACCTTC.

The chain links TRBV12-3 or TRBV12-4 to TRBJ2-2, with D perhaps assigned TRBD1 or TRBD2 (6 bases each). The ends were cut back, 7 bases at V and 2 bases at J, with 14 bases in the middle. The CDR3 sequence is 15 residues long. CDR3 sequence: CASTHRDLNTGELFF. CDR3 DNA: TGTGCCAGCACACACAGGGACTTAAACACCGGGGAGCTGTTTTTT.

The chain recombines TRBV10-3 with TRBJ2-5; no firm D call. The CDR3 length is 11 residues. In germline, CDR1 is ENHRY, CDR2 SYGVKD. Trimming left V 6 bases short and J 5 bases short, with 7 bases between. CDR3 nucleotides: TGTGCCATCAGGGGTCGGGAGACCCAGTACTTC. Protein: CAIRGRETQYF.

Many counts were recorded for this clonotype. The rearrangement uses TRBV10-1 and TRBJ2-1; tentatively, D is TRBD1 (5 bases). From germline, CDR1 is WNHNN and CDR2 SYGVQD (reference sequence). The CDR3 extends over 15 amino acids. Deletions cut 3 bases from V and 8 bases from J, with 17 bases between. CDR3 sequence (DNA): TGCGCCAGCAGTGAAGGCCAGGGCTTGGTGGATGAGCAGTTCTTC. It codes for CASSEGQGLVDEQFF.